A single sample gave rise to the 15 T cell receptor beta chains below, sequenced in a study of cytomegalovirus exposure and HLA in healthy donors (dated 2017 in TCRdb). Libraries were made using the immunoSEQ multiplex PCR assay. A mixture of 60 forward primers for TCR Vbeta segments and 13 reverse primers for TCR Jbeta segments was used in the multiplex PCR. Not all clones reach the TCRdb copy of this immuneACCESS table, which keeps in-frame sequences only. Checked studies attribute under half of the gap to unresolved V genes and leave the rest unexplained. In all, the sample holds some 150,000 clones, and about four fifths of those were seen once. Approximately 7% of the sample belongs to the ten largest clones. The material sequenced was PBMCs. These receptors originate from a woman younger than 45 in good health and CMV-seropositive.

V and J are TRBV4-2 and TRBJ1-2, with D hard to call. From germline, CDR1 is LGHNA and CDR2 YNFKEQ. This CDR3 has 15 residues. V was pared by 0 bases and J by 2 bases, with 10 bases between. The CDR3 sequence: CASSQDFWQNYGYTF. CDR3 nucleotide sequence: TGTGCCAGCAGCCAAGATTTTTGGCAGAACTATGGCTACACCTTC.

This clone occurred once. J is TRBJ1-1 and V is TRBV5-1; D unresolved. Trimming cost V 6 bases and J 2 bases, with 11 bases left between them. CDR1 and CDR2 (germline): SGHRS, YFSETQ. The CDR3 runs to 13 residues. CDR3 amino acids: CASTRSTNTEAFF. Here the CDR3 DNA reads TGCGCCAGCACTCGGTCTACTAACACTGAAGCTTTCTTT.

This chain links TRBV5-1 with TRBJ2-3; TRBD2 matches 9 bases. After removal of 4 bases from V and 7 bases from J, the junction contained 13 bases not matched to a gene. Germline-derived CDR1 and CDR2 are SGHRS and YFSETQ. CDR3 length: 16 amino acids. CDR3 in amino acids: CASSPLSGGSQHTQYF. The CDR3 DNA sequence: TGCGCCAGCAGCCCCCTTAGCGGGGGTAGTCAGCATACGCAGTATTTT.

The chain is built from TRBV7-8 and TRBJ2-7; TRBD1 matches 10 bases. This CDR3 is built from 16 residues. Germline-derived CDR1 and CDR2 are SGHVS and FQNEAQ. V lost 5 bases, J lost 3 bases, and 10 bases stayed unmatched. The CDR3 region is CASSLGFRTGGYEQYF. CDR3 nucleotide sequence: TGTGCCAGCAGCCTAGGCTTTAGGACAGGGGGCTACGAGCAGTACTTC.

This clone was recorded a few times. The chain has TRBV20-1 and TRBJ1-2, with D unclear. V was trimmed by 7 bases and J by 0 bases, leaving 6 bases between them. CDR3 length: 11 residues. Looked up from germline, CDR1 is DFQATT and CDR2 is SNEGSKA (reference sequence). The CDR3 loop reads CSDQANYGYTF. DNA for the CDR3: TGCAGTGACCAGGCTAACTATGGCTACACCTTC.

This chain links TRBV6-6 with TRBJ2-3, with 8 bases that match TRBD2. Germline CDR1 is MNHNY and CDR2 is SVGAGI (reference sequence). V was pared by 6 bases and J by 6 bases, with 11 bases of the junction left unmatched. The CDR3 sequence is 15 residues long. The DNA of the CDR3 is TGTGCCAGCAGCCGCGGCGGGGGGCCGGGGGATACGCAGTATTTT. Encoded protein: CASSRGGGPGDTQYF.

This CDR3 reads CASWMTGWIDNEQFF. In nucleotides, the CDR3 is TGTGCCAGCTGGATGACAGGGTGGATCGACAATGAGCAGTTCTTC. The chain has TRBV6-6 and TRBJ2-1, with 7 bases identical to TRBD1. Germline CDR1 MNHNY, CDR2 SVGAGI (reference sequence). J was trimmed by 5 bases and V by 8 bases; bases with no gene match: 12. The CDR3 extends over 15 amino acids.

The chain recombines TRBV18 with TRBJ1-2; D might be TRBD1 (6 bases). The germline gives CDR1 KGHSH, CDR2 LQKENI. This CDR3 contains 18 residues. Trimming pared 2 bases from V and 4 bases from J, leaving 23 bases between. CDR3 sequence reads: CASSPRGKGSSSTYGYTF. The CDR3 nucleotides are TGTGCCAGCTCACCAAGGGGGAAGGGGTCCTCTTCAACCTATGGCTACACCTTC.

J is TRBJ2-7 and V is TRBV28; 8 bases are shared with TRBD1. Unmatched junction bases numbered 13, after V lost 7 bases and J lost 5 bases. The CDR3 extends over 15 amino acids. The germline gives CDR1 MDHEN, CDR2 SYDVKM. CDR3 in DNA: TGTGCCAGCACCCCGGGACAGGACACCCGAAACGAGCAGTACTTC. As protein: CASTPGQDTRNEQYF.

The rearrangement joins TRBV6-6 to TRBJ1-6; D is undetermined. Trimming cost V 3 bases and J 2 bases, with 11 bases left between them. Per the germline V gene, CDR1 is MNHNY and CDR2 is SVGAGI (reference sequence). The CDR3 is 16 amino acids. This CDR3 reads CASSYGGRTYNSPLHF. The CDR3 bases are TGTGCCAGCAGTTATGGTGGGAGAACCTATAATTCACCCCTCCACTTT.

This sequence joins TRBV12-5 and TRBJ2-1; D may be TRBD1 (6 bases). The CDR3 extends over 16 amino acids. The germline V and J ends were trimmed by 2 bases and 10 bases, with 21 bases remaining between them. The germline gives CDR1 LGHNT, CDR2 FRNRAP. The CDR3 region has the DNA TGTGCTAGTGGTTTGCCCACCCTTGACAGGACCGGGGAGCAGTTCTTC. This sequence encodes CASGLPTLDRTGEQFF.

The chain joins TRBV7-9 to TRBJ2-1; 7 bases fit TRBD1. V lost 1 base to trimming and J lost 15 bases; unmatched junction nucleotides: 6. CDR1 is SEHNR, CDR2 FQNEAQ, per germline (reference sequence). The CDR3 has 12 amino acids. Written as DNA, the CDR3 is TGTGCCAGCAGCTTAGAACGACAGGGTCCGTTCTTC. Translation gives CASSLERQGPFF.

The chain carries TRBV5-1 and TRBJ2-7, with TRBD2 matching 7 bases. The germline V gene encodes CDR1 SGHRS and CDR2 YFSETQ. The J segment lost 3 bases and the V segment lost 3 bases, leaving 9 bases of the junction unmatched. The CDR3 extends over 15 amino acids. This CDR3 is CASSWGGSGVYEQYF. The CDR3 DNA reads TGCGCCAGCAGCTGGGGGGGGAGCGGGGTCTACGAGCAGTACTTC.

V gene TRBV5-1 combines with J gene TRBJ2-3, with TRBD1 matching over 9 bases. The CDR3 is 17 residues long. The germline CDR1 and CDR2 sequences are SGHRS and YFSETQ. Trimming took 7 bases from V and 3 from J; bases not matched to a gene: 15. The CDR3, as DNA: TGCGCCAGCCGTACGGGACCTACCGGGACAGGGACAGATACGCAGTATTTT. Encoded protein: CASRTGPTGTGTDTQYF.

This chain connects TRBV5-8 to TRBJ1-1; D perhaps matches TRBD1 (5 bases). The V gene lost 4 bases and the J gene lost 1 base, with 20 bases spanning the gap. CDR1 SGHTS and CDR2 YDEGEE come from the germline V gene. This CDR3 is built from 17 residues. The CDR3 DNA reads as TGTGCCAGCAGCACGGCAAACGGGGGACGGAGGAACACTGAAGCTTTCTTT. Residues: CASSTANGGRRNTEAFF.